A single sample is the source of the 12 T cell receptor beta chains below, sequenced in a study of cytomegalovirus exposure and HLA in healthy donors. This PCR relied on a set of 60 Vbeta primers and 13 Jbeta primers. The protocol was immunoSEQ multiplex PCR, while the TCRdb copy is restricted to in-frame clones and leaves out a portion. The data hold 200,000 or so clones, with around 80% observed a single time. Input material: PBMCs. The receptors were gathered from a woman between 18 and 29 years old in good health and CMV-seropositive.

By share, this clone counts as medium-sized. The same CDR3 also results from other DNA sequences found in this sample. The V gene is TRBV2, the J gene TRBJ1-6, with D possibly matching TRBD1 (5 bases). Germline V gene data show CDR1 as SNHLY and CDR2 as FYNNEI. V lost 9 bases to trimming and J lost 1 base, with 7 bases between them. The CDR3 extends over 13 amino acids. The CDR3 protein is CASQGSYNSPLHF. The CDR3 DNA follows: TGTGCCAGTCAGGGTTCCTATAATTCACCCCTCCACTTT.

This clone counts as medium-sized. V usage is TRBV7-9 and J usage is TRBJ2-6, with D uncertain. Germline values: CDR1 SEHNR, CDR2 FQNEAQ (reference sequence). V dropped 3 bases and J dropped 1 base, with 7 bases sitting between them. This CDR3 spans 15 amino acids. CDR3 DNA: TGTGCCAGCAGCTTCTCGGAGTCTGGGGCCAACGTCCTGACTTTC. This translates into CASSFSESGANVLTF.

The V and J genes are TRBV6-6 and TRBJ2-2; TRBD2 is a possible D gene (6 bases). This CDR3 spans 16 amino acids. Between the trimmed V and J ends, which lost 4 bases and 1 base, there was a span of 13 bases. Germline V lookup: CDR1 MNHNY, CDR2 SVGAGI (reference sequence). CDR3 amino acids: CASSLPMGLNTGELFF. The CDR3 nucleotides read TGTGCCAGCAGTTTACCGATGGGACTGAACACCGGGGAGCTGTTTTTT.

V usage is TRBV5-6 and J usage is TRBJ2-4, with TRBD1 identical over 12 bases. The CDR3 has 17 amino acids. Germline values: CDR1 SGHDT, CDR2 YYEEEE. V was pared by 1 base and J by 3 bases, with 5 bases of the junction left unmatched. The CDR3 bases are TGTGCCAGCAGCTTGCCAGGGACAGGGGGCGTCAAAAACATTCAGTACTTC. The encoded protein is CASSLPGTGGVKNIQYF.

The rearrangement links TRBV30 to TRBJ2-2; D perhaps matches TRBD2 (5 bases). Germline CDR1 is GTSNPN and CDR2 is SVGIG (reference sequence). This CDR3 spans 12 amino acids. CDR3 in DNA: TGTGGGGTGAGGGCAGGAGGCGGGGAGCTGTTTTTT. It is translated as CGVRAGGGELFF.

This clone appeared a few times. The CDR3 loop reads CASSVGGGNTEAFF. Here the CDR3 DNA reads TGTGCCAGCAGTGTGGGCGGGGGGAACACTGAAGCTTTCTTT. V gene TRBV6-4 combines with J gene TRBJ1-1; possible D gene TRBD1, 5 bases. The germline V and J ends were trimmed by 4 bases and 1 base, with 10 bases remaining between them. The CDR3 spans 14 residues. CDR1 is MRHNA and CDR2 is SNTAGT in the germline V gene.

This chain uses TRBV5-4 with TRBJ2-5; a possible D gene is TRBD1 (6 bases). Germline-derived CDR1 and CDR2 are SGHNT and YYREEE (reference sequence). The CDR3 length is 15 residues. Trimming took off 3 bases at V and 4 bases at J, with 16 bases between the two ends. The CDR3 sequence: CASSSGGRGGETQYF. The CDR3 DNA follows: TGTGCCAGCAGCTCCGGAGGCAGGGGTGGAGAGACCCAGTACTTC.

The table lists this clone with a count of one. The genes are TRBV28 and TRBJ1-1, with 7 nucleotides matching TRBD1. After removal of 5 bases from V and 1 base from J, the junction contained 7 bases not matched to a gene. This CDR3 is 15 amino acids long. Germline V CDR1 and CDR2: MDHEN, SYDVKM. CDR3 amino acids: CASSPGDRSNTEAFF. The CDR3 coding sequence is TGTGCCAGCAGTCCCGGGGACAGATCGAACACTGAAGCTTTCTTT.

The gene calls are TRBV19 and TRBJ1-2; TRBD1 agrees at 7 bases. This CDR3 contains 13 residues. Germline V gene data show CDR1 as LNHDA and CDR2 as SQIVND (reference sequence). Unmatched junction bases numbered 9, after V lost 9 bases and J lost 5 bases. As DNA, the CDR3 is TGTGCCAGCCTCGGGACAGCAGCTTATGGCTACACCTTC. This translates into CASLGTAAYGYTF.

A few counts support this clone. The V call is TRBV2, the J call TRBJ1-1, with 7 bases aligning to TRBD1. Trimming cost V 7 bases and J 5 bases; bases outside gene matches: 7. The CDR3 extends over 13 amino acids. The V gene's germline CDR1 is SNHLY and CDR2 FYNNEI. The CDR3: CASISQGYTEAFF. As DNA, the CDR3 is TGTGCCAGCATTTCACAGGGGTATACTGAAGCTTTCTTT.

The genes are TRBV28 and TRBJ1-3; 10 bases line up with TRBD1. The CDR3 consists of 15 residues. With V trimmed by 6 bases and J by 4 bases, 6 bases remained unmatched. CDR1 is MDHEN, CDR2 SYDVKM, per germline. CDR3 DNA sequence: TGTGCCAGCAGCTTGGGACAGGGGCGAGGAAACACCATATATTTT. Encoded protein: CASSLGQGRGNTIYF.

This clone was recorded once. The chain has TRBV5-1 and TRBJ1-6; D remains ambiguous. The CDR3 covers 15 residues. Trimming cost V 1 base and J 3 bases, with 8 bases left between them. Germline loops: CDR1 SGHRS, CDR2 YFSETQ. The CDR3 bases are TGCGCCAGCAGCTTGTCACGGAGCTATAATTCACCCCTCCACTTT. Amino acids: CASSLSRSYNSPLHF.